The 27 T cell receptor beta chains presented below share a single source sample, sequenced in a study of blood T cell repertoires in COVID-19. Produced via immunoSEQ multiplex PCR; TCRdb's table is partial and in-frame only. The data contain roughly 80,000 clones, about 85% of them singletons. The sample comprised peripheral blood. The receptors shown here come from a human donor in a cohort sampled during active COVID-19.

The genes are TRBV6-2 or TRBV6-3 and TRBJ1-4; D is undetermined. Trimming removed 6 bases from V and 2 bases from J, with 16 bases in between. The V gene's germline CDR1 is MNHEY and CDR2 SVGEGT. The CDR3 sequence is 16 residues long. Written as DNA, the CDR3 is TGTGCCAGCAGCCCTCTTCCGGGAAACACTAATGAAAAACTGTTTTTT. Translated: CASSPLPGNTNEKLFF.

The gene calls are TRBV27 and TRBJ2-7; D perhaps matches TRBD1 (5 bases). This CDR3 region has 13 residues. The V gene's germline CDR1 is MNHEY and CDR2 SMNVEV (reference sequence). Trimming pared 7 bases from V and 7 bases from J, leaving 17 bases between. This CDR3 is CASKGPGLWEQYF. For the CDR3, the DNA is TGTGCCAGCAAGGGGCCCGGGCTATGGGAGCAGTACTTC.

Of note for this clone: Other DNA sequences within the sample encode an identical CDR3. The V call is TRBV18, the J call TRBJ1-1, with 8 bases fitting TRBD1. The germline CDR1 and CDR2 sequences are KGHSH and LQKENI. V shed 2 bases and J 3 bases; nucleotides not matched to a gene: 2. The length of the CDR3 is 14 residues. Here the CDR3 DNA reads TGTGCCAGCTCACCAGGACAGGGTCACACTGAAGCTTTCTTT. It yields the protein CASSPGQGHTEAFF.

The chain recombines TRBV7-9 with TRBJ1-6; the D is unclear. This CDR3 comprises 16 residues. The germline V and J ends were trimmed by 5 bases and 6 bases, with 17 bases remaining between them. CDR1 and CDR2 (germline): SEHNR, FQNEAQ (reference sequence). CDR3 protein: CASSNKVGSGNSPLHF. Written as DNA, the CDR3 is TGTGCCAGCAGCAATAAAGTGGGCTCTGGTAATTCACCCCTCCACTTT.

The V gene is TRBV2, the J gene TRBJ1-2, with no clear D. CDR3 length: 12 residues. V shed 0 bases and J shed 7 bases, with 6 bases lying between them. CDR1 SNHLY and CDR2 FYNNEI come from the germline V gene. CDR3 loop: CASSEATGGYTF. CDR3 DNA: TGTGCCAGCAGTGAAGCGACGGGTGGCTACACCTTC.

The V gene is TRBV5-6, the J gene TRBJ2-3, with 7 positions matching TRBD2. The CDR3 totals 16 residues. Germline lookup yields CDR1 SGHDT and CDR2 YYEEEE. Trimming at V came to 4 bases and at J to 0 bases, leaving 8 bases not matched to a gene. DNA for the CDR3: TGTGCCAGCAGCCTGGGAGCGGGAACTAGCACAGATACGCAGTATTTT. It is translated as CASSLGAGTSTDTQYF.

The chain combines TRBV5-4 with TRBJ1-3; D is undetermined. Germline-derived CDR1 and CDR2 are SGHNT and YYREEE (reference sequence). The V gene lost 0 bases and the J gene lost 0 bases, with 10 bases spanning the gap. The CDR3 consists of 16 residues. In nucleotides, the CDR3 is TGTGCCAGCAGCTTGGGATCAGACATCTCTGGAAACACCATATATTTT. Protein sequence: CASSLGSDISGNTIYF.

In DNA, the CDR3 is TGTGCCAGCAGCCCCCAGGGGCCACCCTTCTGGGAGACCCAGTACTTC. It translates to CASSPQGPPFWETQYF. The V and J genes are TRBV7-2 and TRBJ2-5, with a tentative D call TRBD1 (6 bases). This CDR3 comprises 16 residues. CDR1 and CDR2 (germline): SGHTA, FQGNSA. V was clipped by 5 bases and J by 5 bases, with 21 bases between them.

The CDR3 spells CASSLGLAGGNYEQYF. As DNA, the CDR3 is TGCGCCAGCAGCCTCGGACTAGCGGGAGGCAACTACGAGCAGTACTTC. The gene calls are TRBV4-1 and TRBJ2-7; 14 positions match TRBD2. V lost 4 bases and J lost 3; bases outside the gene matches: 5. The germline gives CDR1 MGHRA, CDR2 YSYEKL. The CDR3 extends over 16 amino acids.

This clone was counted once. V usage is TRBV19 and J usage is TRBJ1-2, with no clear D. V was pared by 3 bases and J by 4 bases, with 15 bases between. The CDR3 loop spans 15 amino acids. Germline V gene data show CDR1 as LNHDA and CDR2 as SQIVND (reference sequence). This chain's CDR3 is CASSIGSPHSYGYTF. For the CDR3, the DNA is TGTGCCAGTAGTATCGGAAGCCCACACAGCTATGGCTACACCTTC.

This chain links TRBV29-1 with TRBJ1-1, with 7 bases identical to TRBD1. This CDR3 contains 11 residues. J lost 10 bases, V lost 8 bases, and 10 bases had no gene match. The germline CDR1 and CDR2 sequences are SQVTM and ANQGSEA. In nucleotides, the CDR3 is TGCAGCTCCAACGCAGGGGGGAGAGCTTTCTTT. It specifies CSSNAGGRAFF. Using reference TRBV29-1 and TRBJ1-1 for the parts outside the CDR3, the full variable domain is SAVISQKPSRDICQRGTSLTIQCQVDSQVTMMFWYRQQPGQSLTLIATANQGSEATYESGFVIDKFPISRPNLTFSTLTVSNMSPEDSSIYLCSSNAGGRAFFGQGTRLTVV.

CDR3 loop: CASSLAGRSSGANVLTF. CDR3 nucleotide sequence: TGCGCCAGCAGCTTGGCAGGGCGCAGCTCTGGGGCCAACGTCCTGACTTTC. The rearrangement uses TRBV5-1 and TRBJ2-6, with D perhaps TRBD1 (5 bases). The ends were cut back, 0 bases at V and 0 bases at J, with 10 bases in the middle. Germline CDR1 and CDR2: SGHRS and YFSETQ. This CDR3 contains 17 residues.

This rearrangement joins TRBV19 to TRBJ1-4; D not certain. CDR1 is LNHDA and CDR2 is SQIVND in the germline V gene (reference sequence). This CDR3 region has 15 residues. The ends were cut back, 5 bases at V and 6 bases at J, with 16 bases in the middle. The CDR3 here is CASSFPLFSDEKLFF. The CDR3 region has the DNA TGTGCCAGTAGTTTTCCCCTGTTCTCGGATGAAAAACTGTTTTTT.

The rearrangement links TRBV5-1 to TRBJ1-1, with 9 bases aligning to TRBD1. Looked up from germline, CDR1 is SGHRS and CDR2 is YFSETQ. V trimming: 4 bases; J trimming: 7 bases; junction bases outside the gene matches: 5. CDR3 length: 13 residues. Here the CDR3 DNA reads TGCGCCAGCAGCGAAACAGGGGGCATTGAAGCTTTCTTT. Translating gives CASSETGGIEAFF.

The rearrangement uses TRBV6-2 or TRBV6-3 and TRBJ2-1; D gene unclear. V lost 5 bases, J lost 0 bases, and 11 bases lay in between. The CDR3 consists of 15 residues. The germline V gene encodes CDR1 MNHEY and CDR2 SVGEGT. The CDR3 bases are TGTGCCAGCAGTACCTTACCGAGCTCCTACAATGAGCAGTTCTTC. The encoded protein is CASSTLPSSYNEQFF.

This chain connects TRBV5-1 to TRBJ2-3, with D perhaps matching TRBD2 (6 bases). V lost 2 bases and J lost 2, with 15 bases in between. The CDR3 sequence is 16 residues long. Germline loops: CDR1 SGHRS, CDR2 YFSETQ. The CDR3 protein is CASSLTRGPSTDTQYF. The DNA of the CDR3 is TGCGCCAGCAGCTTAACGCGGGGCCCCTCCACAGATACGCAGTATTTT.

CDR3 region: CASSFVTGATEAFF. The CDR3 region has the DNA TGTGCCAGCAGCTTTGTTACGGGTGCCACTGAAGCTTTCTTT. V is TRBV11-1 and J is TRBJ1-1, with unresolved D. The CDR3 has 14 amino acids. The germline V and J ends were trimmed by 3 bases and 4 bases, with 12 bases remaining between them. The germline gives CDR1 SGHAT, CDR2 FQDESV (reference sequence).

The chain carries TRBV3-1 (or the pseudogene TRBV3-2) and TRBJ1-2, with TRBD1 matching 8 bases. In germline, CDR1 is LGHDT, CDR2 YNNKEL (reference sequence). The CDR3 is 15 amino acids. After removal of 1 base from V and 4 bases from J, the junction contained 5 bases not matched to a gene. The CDR3, as DNA: TGTGCCAGCAGCCAAGCCCGGACAGGGACCTATGGCTACACCTTC. Encoded protein: CASSQARTGTYGYTF.

The V gene is TRBV11-3, the J gene TRBJ2-1; 9 nucleotides match TRBD2. Germline V gene sequence: CDR1 SGHNT, CDR2 YENEEA. The CDR3 contains 16 residues. The junction had 13 bases not matched to a gene; V was cut back by 5 bases and J by 8 bases. As DNA, the CDR3 is TGTGCCAGCAGCGGGCCAGCGGGGGGTTCTCTGGATGAGCAGTTCTTC. Encoded protein: CASSGPAGGSLDEQFF.

CDR3 in DNA: TGCAGCGTCCGAGGAGGGACAGGGGATGAAAAACTGTTTTTT. It encodes CSVRGGTGDEKLFF. This chain connects TRBV29-1 to TRBJ1-4, with 10 bases lining up with TRBD1. Looked up from germline, CDR1 is SQVTM and CDR2 is ANQGSEA. This CDR3 comprises 14 residues. With 6 bases clipped from V and 6 bases from J, the junction kept 7 bases outside the gene matches.

The chain is built from TRBV5-1 and TRBJ1-1; TRBD1 matches at 7 bases. Germline assignment: CDR1 SGHRS and CDR2 YFSETQ. The CDR3 contains 15 residues. After removal of 4 bases from V and 1 base from J, the junction contained 7 bases not matched to a gene. CDR3 protein: CASSPAPGGNTEAFF. CDR3 DNA: TGCGCCAGCAGCCCAGCACCAGGGGGGAACACTGAAGCTTTCTTT.

The chain is built from TRBV4-1 and TRBJ2-1; D possibly corresponds to TRBD2 (5 bases). V dropped 0 bases and J dropped 2 bases, with 11 bases sitting between them. The CDR3 has 16 amino acids. CDR1 is MGHRA, CDR2 YSYEKL, per germline. The CDR3 DNA reads TGCGCCAGCAGCCAAGAATTTGAACTAGCCTACAATGAGCAGTTCTTC. This encodes CASSQEFELAYNEQFF.

The chain recombines TRBV11-2 with TRBJ1-1; D possibly corresponds to TRBD1 (6 bases). The V end lost 2 bases, the J end lost 4 bases, and 8 bases lay between the germline ends. Germline V gene sequence: CDR1 SGHAT, CDR2 FQNNGV. The CDR3 loop spans 13 amino acids. For the CDR3, the DNA is TGTGCCAGCAGCTTATCCAGGGGCACTGAAGCTTTCTTT. Translated, it gives CASSLSRGTEAFF.

The chain combines TRBV27 with TRBJ1-2, with D maybe TRBD1 (5 bases). The V end was cut by 4 bases, the J end by 4 bases, with 19 bases between. This CDR3 region has 16 residues. Looked up from germline, CDR1 is MNHEY and CDR2 is SMNVEV (reference sequence). The CDR3 loop is CASSYGGTTKGYGYTF. The CDR3 nucleotides are TGTGCCAGCAGTTACGGAGGGACCACCAAGGGCTATGGCTACACCTTC.

V usage is TRBV6-1 and J usage is TRBJ2-3; TRBD2 matches 11 bases. The germline CDR1 and CDR2 sequences are MNHNS and SASEGT. The CDR3 has 17 amino acids. With V trimmed by 2 bases and J by 2 bases, 6 bases remained unmatched. Written as DNA, the CDR3 is TGTGCCAGCAGTGAATTTGTAGCGGGAGGGTTCACAGATACGCAGTATTTT. This gives the protein CASSEFVAGGFTDTQYF.

The CDR3 DNA follows: TGTGCCAGCGGGGGACAGGCTCAGAATCAGCCCCAGCATTTT. This translates into CASGGQAQNQPQHF. The chain employs TRBV2 and TRBJ1-5; 8 bases map to TRBD1. V lost 8 bases, J lost 4 bases, and 7 bases stayed unmatched. The CDR3 length is 14 residues. Germline V gene data show CDR1 as SNHLY and CDR2 as FYNNEI. The full variable domain, in which reference TRBV2 and TRBJ1-5 provide the parts outside the CDR3, is EPEVTQTPSHQVTQMGQEVILRCVPISNHLYFYWYRQILGQKVEFLVSFYNNEISEKSEIFDDQFSVERPDGSNFTLKIRSTKLEDSAMYFCASGGQAQNQPQHFGDGTRLSIL.

This chain connects TRBV10-3 to TRBJ1-5; possibly TRBD1 for D (6 bases). CDR1 is ENHRY, CDR2 SYGVKD, per germline. Trimming removed 6 bases from V and 5 bases from J, with 11 bases in between. The CDR3 contains 13 residues. The DNA of the CDR3 is TGTGCCATCAGACAGGGAGGGGATCAGCCCCAGCATTTT. Amino acid sequence: CAIRQGGDQPQHF.